These T cell receptor beta chains were read from a single sample in a study of T cell repertoires in cytomegalovirus infection. No antigens are known for them. TCRdb itself ran the reads through MiXCR, one entry per CDR3 protein. The sample holds about 110,000 distinct CDR3 sequences, 29% seen once. This specimen consisted of CD8+ T cells from cultured PBMCs, obtained from culture after CMV antigen stimulation. These receptors were obtained from a human donor in good health (CMV status not recorded). Some clones in this sample may be carry-over from other donors' samples. The CDR3 runs from the conserved cysteine through the conserved F or W. A D gene is named only where the DNA matches it firmly. Where a row states a size, it is once, few, many or the class of an expanded clone; other rows omit it.

TRBV7-4	TRBJ2-1	TRBD2	.	TGTGCCAGCAGCCCGACTAGCGGGGAGTATAATGAGCAGTTCTTC	CASSPTSGEYNEQFF
TRBV6-5	TRBJ1-2	.	.	TGTGCCAGCAGTTACGCAGGGATCCACTATGGCTACACCTTC	CASSYAGIHYGYTF
TRBV10-3	TRBJ2-5	.	.	TGTGCCATCAGTCCCGGGGACTCGTACCAAGAGACCCAGTACTTC	CAISPGDSYQETQYF
TRBV20-1	TRBJ2-2	.	.	TGCAGTGCTACCAGCCAGGGGAGGGCCGGGGAGCTGTTTTTT	CSATSQGRAGELFF
TRBV20-1	TRBJ1-5	.	.	TGCAGTGCCTTAGGAGAACAGGAATTCGGTCAGCCCCAGCATTTT	CSALGEQEFGQPQHF
TRBV5-5	TRBJ2-5	.	few	TGTGCCAGCATCATGGGGCAGAACCAAGAGACCCAGTACTTC	CASIMGQNQETQYF
TRBV12-3/TRBV12-4	TRBJ2-5	TRBD1	few	TGTGCCAGCAGCACACAGGGGCGAGAGACCCAGTACTTC	CASSTQGRETQYF
TRBV7-8	TRBJ1-5	.	many	TGTGCCAGCAGCCCGGACAGCATCAATCAGCCCCAGCATTTT	CASSPDSINQPQHF
TRBV7-9	TRBJ1-1	.	.	TGTGCCAGCAACGGAAGGGGGAAGAACACTGAAGCTTTCTTT	CASNGRGKNTEAFF
TRBV30	TRBJ2-7	.	.	TGTGCCTGGAGTGAGGGTTACGAGCAGTACTTC	CAWSEGYEQYF
TRBV11-3	TRBJ2-1	TRBD1	.	TGTGCCAGCAGCTTAGGAAGGACAGGGGGGAATGAGCAGTTCTTC	CASSLGRTGGNEQFF
TRBV7-9	TRBJ2-1	TRBD2	few	TGTGCCAGCAGCCCACTAGCGGGGGGGCTGACTGAGCAGTTCTTC	CASSPLAGGLTEQFF
TRBV6-1	TRBJ2-7	TRBD2	many	TGTGCCAGCAGTGAATTGCGTAGCGGGGGGGTTGAGCAGTACTTC	CASSELRSGGVEQYF
TRBV7-9	TRBJ2-3	TRBD2	few	TGTGCCAGCAGCCCTCGACTAGCGGGGAGCACAGATACGCAGTATTTT	CASSPRLAGSTDTQYF
TRBV7-6	TRBJ2-1	TRBD2	many	TGTGCCAGCAGCTTAGAGGCTAGCGGGGGGGCTGGCTACAATGAGCAGTTCTTC	CASSLEASGGAGYNEQFF
TRBV20-1	TRBJ1-1	TRBD1	few	TGCAGTGCTAGCCCAGGACAGGCGATCTACACTGAAGCTTTCTTT	CSASPGQAIYTEAFF
TRBV11-2	TRBJ1-1	.	.	TGTGCCAGCAGCTTAGAAGTCGGGCGCGAAGCTTTCTTT	CASSLEVGREAFF
TRBV4-1	TRBJ2-7	.	few	TGCGCCAGCAGCCACCCCCTTGGGGCTCCTGACGAGCAGTACTTC	CASSHPLGAPDEQYF
TRBV7-9	TRBJ1-1	.	.	TGTGCCAGCAGATCGTTAGGGGTAACTGAAGCTTTCTTT	CASRSLGVTEAFF
TRBV27	TRBJ1-5	.	few	TGTGCCAGCAGTTTAAGCATTGGTAGCAATCAGCCCCAGCATTTT	CASSLSIGSNQPQHF
TRBV11-2	TRBJ2-7	TRBD1	.	TGTGCCAGCAGCCCGGGGGGTGGACAGGGGTATTCCTACGAGCAGTACTTC	CASSPGGGQGYSYEQYF
TRBV5-4	TRBJ2-4	.	.	TGTGCCAGCAGCTTGTACCGGTCGTACTTC	CASSLYRSYF
TRBV20-1	TRBJ1-1	.	.	TGCAGTGCGTCACAGGGAATGTACACTGAAGCTTTCTTT	CSASQGMYTEAFF
TRBV12-3/TRBV12-4	TRBJ1-4	TRBD1	few	TGTGCCAGCAGTTTAGTGGGACAGGGGGCTGCAACTAATGAAAAACTGTTTTTT	CASSLVGQGAATNEKLFF
TRBV7-2	TRBJ2-7	.	many	TGTGCCAGCAGCTTAAATCCAAGCTGGGGACAAGGAATCTCCTACGAGCAGTACTTC	CASSLNPSWGQGISYEQYF
TRBV7-9	TRBJ2-1	TRBD2	many	TGTGCCAGCAGCTTAGGACTAGCGGGGAACAATGAGCAGTTCTTC	CASSLGLAGNNEQFF
TRBV7-9	TRBJ2-3	TRBD2	many	TGTGCCAGCTCCCCCCAGCTAGCGGGGGGTATTGGCACAGATACGCAGTATTTT	CASSPQLAGGIGTDTQYF
TRBV10-3	TRBJ1-1	TRBD1	.	TGTGCCATCAGTGAGCTCCGGGACAGGGTCATCGAAGCTTTCTTT	CAISELRDRVIEAFF
TRBV20-1	TRBJ1-2	.	.	TGCAGTGCTAGAGAGAGCAGCGGGGGGATACACTATGGCTACACCTTC	CSARESSGGIHYGYTF
TRBV4-1	TRBJ2-3	TRBD1	.	TGCGCCAGCAGCCAAGATTGGACAGGGTCGGGCACAGATACGCAGTATTTT	CASSQDWTGSGTDTQYF
TRBV7-8	TRBJ1-1	.	.	TGTGCCAGCAGCTTAGATCTGGGGCGAGCTTTCTTT	CASSLDLGRAFF
TRBV6-6	TRBJ1-1	.	.	TGTGCCAGCAGTCTTGGGGGTTTGAGGACTGAAGCTTTCTTT	CASSLGGLRTEAFF
TRBV7-9	TRBJ2-2	.	few	TGTGCCAGCAGCTTAGCGGACGGTAACACCGGGGAGCTGTTTTTT	CASSLADGNTGELFF
TRBV5-6	TRBJ1-2	TRBD1	few	TGTGCCAGCAGGATAGGATCGGGACAGGGGGCCTATGGCTACACCTTC	CASRIGSGQGAYGYTF
TRBV5-1	TRBJ1-1	TRBD1	.	TGCGCCAGCAGCTTGTCGGGACAGGGGGACACTGAAGCTTTCTTT	CASSLSGQGDTEAFF
TRBV7-8	TRBJ2-4	.	many	TGTGCCAGCAGCTTAGCGGATTACAACATTCAGTACTTC	CASSLADYNIQYF
TRBV6-1	TRBJ1-1	.	many	TGTGCCAGCAGTCTCCGAGGGGGGGCGGACACTGAAGCTTTCTTT	CASSLRGGADTEAFF
TRBV4-1	TRBJ2-7	TRBD2	.	TGCGCCAGCAGCCAAGGAGAGGTAGCGGGGATCGAGCAGTACTTC	CASSQGEVAGIEQYF
TRBV12-3/TRBV12-4	TRBJ1-2	.	.	TGTGCCAGCAGTTTCGACTCGGGAGTCTATGGCTACACCTTC	CASSFDSGVYGYTF
TRBV5-1	TRBJ2-1	.	few	TGCGCCAGCAGCCTCTTCGTGGGGGACGCCTACAATGAGCAGTTCTTC	CASSLFVGDAYNEQFF
TRBV6-5	TRBJ2-1	.	.	TGTGCCATCGGAGAAGGAGGGAACAATGAGCAGTTCTTC	CAIGEGGNNEQFF
TRBV2	TRBJ2-1	.	.	TGTGCCAGCAGGGGGAGGGAGCAGTTCTTC	CASRGREQFF
TRBV6-5	TRBJ2-1	TRBD1	.	TGTGCCAGCACGGAAGGGGGCTCCCAGTTCTTC	CASTEGGSQFF
TRBV27	TRBJ2-3	.	many	TGTGCCAGCAGTTTATGGTCCACCACAGATACGCAGTATTTT	CASSLWSTTDTQYF
TRBV7-2	TRBJ1-4	.	few	TGTGCCAGCAGCTTAGCAGCGGGGAGGAAAACTAATGAAAAACTGTTTTTT	CASSLAAGRKTNEKLFF
TRBV20-1	TRBJ2-1	TRBD1	.	TGCAGTGCTAGAGATGTGGCAGGGGGATCCTACAATGAGCAGTTCTTC	CSARDVAGGSYNEQFF
TRBV6-5	TRBJ1-2	.	.	TGTGCCAGCAGTTACGTGGCAGGGGACGGCTACACCTTC	CASSYVAGDGYTF
TRBV7-4	TRBJ2-5	.	.	TGTGCCAGCAGCCTCCAATACCAAGAGACCCAGTACTTC	CASSLQYQETQYF
TRBV6-5	TRBJ1-6	.	.	TGTGCCAGCAGTTACTCGGGGGATAATTCACCCCTCCACTTT	CASSYSGDNSPLHF
TRBV28	TRBJ1-6	.	.	TGTGCCAGCAGCCCAGCTGGGGGACCCTCCTATAATTCACCCCTCCACTTT	CASSPAGGPSYNSPLHF
TRBV12-3/TRBV12-4	TRBJ2-7	TRBD1	.	TGTGCCAGCACCCCGACAGGGTTGGGGTACGAGCAGTACTTC	CASTPTGLGYEQYF
TRBV19	TRBJ2-1	.	.	TGTGCCAGTAGTATAGTGAAGGGACGGGGTGATTTCTTC	CASSIVKGRGDFF
TRBV20-1	TRBJ1-4	TRBD1	.	TGCAGTGCTTACCGGGACAGGGATGAAAAACTGTTTTTT	CSAYRDRDEKLFF
TRBV5-6	TRBJ2-7	.	.	TGTGCCAGCAGCTTCCGGGACGGCTTTGGGGAGCAGTACTTC	CASSFRDGFGEQYF
TRBV27	TRBJ2-7	.	few	TGTGCCAGCAGTTTATCGAGTCTTGCAGGGGGGAATTACGAGCAGTACTTC	CASSLSSLAGGNYEQYF
TRBV7-8	TRBJ2-3	TRBD2	few	TGTGCCAGCAGCCGCTACCCGGGACTAGCGCCCACAGATACGCAGTATTTT	CASSRYPGLAPTDTQYF
TRBV27	TRBJ1-1	TRBD1	.	TGTGCCAGCAGTCTCGGGACAGGGGTTGGCACTGAAGCTTTCTTT	CASSLGTGVGTEAFF
TRBV25-1	TRBJ2-1	TRBD2	few	TGTGCCAGCAGTGAAATTGGACTAGCGGTTAACAATGAGCAGTTCTTC	CASSEIGLAVNNEQFF